These 28 T cell receptor beta chains were sequenced from one sample in a study of CD4 T cells in relation to SARS-CoV-2 and coronaviruses. CD4+ T cells from unexposed donors were obtained before the COVID-19 pandemic (2011-2018). The table came from immunoSEQ multiplex PCR; TCRdb's copy has only in-frame clones and leaves some out. The table lists about 65,000 clones, 75% to 90% of them singletons. The sample consisted of memory CD4+ T cells from PBMCs. These receptor sequences come from a human donor in good health.

With respect to this clone: Within the sample, other DNA sequences also encode this same CDR3. CDR3 sequence reads: CASSLGLAANTGELFF. CDR3 coding DNA: TGCGCCAGCAGCCTGGGACTAGCCGCAAACACCGGGGAGCTGTTTTTT. This sequence joins TRBV5-1 and TRBJ2-2, with 9 bases aligning to TRBD2. Germline-derived CDR1 and CDR2 are SGHRS and YFSETQ. CDR3 length equals 16 residues. V gave up 4 bases and J gave up 2 bases; unmatched junction bases: 6.

The chain couples TRBV7-8 to TRBJ2-6; D unresolved. The length of the CDR3 is 15 residues. Germline V CDR1 and CDR2: SGHVS, FQNEAQ. Trimming took off 5 bases at V and 1 base at J, with 9 bases between the two ends. The CDR3, as DNA: TGTGCCAGCAGCCCGAGGATTTCTGGGGCCAACGTCCTGACTTTC. It specifies CASSPRISGANVLTF.

The J gene is TRBJ2-2, the V gene TRBV5-1; 12 positions match TRBD1. Trimming took 6 bases from V and 5 from J; bases not matched to a gene: 5. CDR1 is SGHRS, CDR2 YFSETQ, per germline. This CDR3 region has 15 residues. CDR3 DNA: TGCGCCAGCAAGTCGGGACAGGGGGCTACCGGGGAGCTGTTTTTT. Translation: CASKSGQGATGELFF.

The chain is built from TRBV29-1 and TRBJ1-4, with D uncertain. Germline V gene lookup returns CDR1 SQVTM and CDR2 ANQGSEA. This CDR3 has 13 residues. The V and J ends lost 0 bases and 3 bases respectively, with 5 bases between them. The CDR3 nucleotides read TGCAGCGTTGAAGATAGTTCTAATGAAAAACTGTTTTTT. Amino acids: CSVEDSSNEKLFF.

This sequence joins TRBV5-1 and TRBJ2-5; D unclear. Between the trimmed V and J ends, which lost 2 bases and 6 bases, there was a span of 14 bases. The CDR3 contains 14 residues. Germline values: CDR1 SGHRS, CDR2 YFSETQ. Here the CDR3 reads CASSFSSSGQTQYF. CDR3 coding DNA: TGCGCCAGCAGCTTCTCCTCCAGTGGGCAGACCCAGTACTTC.

The rearrangement links TRBV11-1 to TRBJ2-3; D possibly corresponds to TRBD2 (7 bases). Trimming shortened V by 5 bases and J by 0 bases, and 12 bases separated the two germline ends. The CDR3 consists of 15 residues. Germline CDR1 is SGHAT and CDR2 is FQDESV (reference sequence). The chain's CDR3 is CASSSGTKSTDTQYF. The DNA of the CDR3 is TGTGCCAGCAGCAGCGGGACAAAGAGCACAGATACGCAGTATTTT.

The chain uses TRBV6-1 and TRBJ2-3; no definite D call. Germline V lookup: CDR1 MNHNS, CDR2 SASEGT. Deletions cut 1 base from V and 0 bases from J, with 11 bases between. The CDR3 length is 16 residues. CDR3 in DNA: TGTGCCAGCAGTGAAGGGTCACCATCTAGCACAGATACGCAGTATTTT. Its translation: CASSEGSPSSTDTQYF.

V and J are TRBV5-3 and TRBJ1-5, with a possible D match to TRBD1 (5 bases). TRBV5-3 is assigned to the ORF class and has an uncertain function. V shed 5 bases and J shed 1 base, with 16 bases lying between them. The CDR3 runs 16 residues. The CDR3 sequence is CARSPRAKVSNQPQHF. CDR3 sequence (DNA): TGTGCCAGAAGTCCCAGGGCGAAGGTGAGCAATCAGCCCCAGCATTTT.

V is TRBV5-6 and J is TRBJ1-2, with D possibly TRBD1 on 6 matching bases. The V gene lost 7 bases and the J gene lost 3 bases, with 13 bases spanning the gap. Germline CDR1 reads SGHDT; CDR2 reads YYEEEE. This CDR3 is built from 13 residues. This CDR3 reads CASGLGQYYGYTF. DNA of the CDR3: TGTGCCAGCGGCCTAGGACAGTACTATGGCTACACCTTC.

The rearrangement links TRBV30 to TRBJ2-7; D is perhaps TRBD1 (5 bases). Trimming took 0 bases from V and 9 from J, leaving 18 bases between them. CDR3 length equals 14 residues. Per the germline V gene, CDR1 is GTSNPN and CDR2 is SVGIG (reference sequence). CDR3: CAWSVKGAAVGQYF. CDR3 DNA: TGTGCCTGGAGTGTTAAAGGGGCCGCTGTGGGGCAGTACTTC. Using reference TRBV30 and TRBJ2-7 for the parts outside the CDR3, the full variable domain is SQTIHQWPATLVQPVGSPLSLECTVEGTSNPNLYWYRQAAGRGLQLLFYSVGIGQISSEVPQNLSASRPQDRQFILSSKKLLLSDSGFYLCAWSVKGAAVGQYFGPGTRLTVT.

The chain employs TRBV7-3 and TRBJ1-3; D is possibly TRBD1 (6 bases). Germline-derived CDR1 and CDR2 are SGHTA and FQGTGA. V lost 5 bases and J lost 1, with 9 bases in between. The CDR3 totals 14 residues. The DNA of the CDR3 is TGTGCCAGCAGCGAGCAGGGGTCTGGAAACACCATATATTTT. Translating gives CASSEQGSGNTIYF.

This chain joins TRBV19 and TRBJ2-5; 10 bases are a match to TRBD1. The CDR3 is made up of 14 amino acids. The V segment lost 9 bases and the J segment 4 bases; nucleotides outside the gene matches: 8. Germline V CDR1 and CDR2: LNHDA, SQIVND (reference sequence). The CDR3 nucleotides read TGTGCCAGCACGACAGGGGGCCGGGGAGAGACCCAGTACTTC. This encodes CASTTGGRGETQYF.

This clone was detected once. The V call is TRBV7-9, the J call TRBJ2-2, with TRBD2 as a possible D gene (6 bases). V was shortened by 5 bases and J by 4 bases, with 11 bases between the two germline ends. The CDR3 spans 14 residues. CDR1 SEHNR and CDR2 FQNEAQ come from the germline V gene (reference sequence). The chain's CDR3 is CASSPSVSTGELFF. DNA of the CDR3: TGTGCCAGCAGCCCTAGCGTTTCCACCGGGGAGCTGTTTTTT.

This CDR3 is CASTRSGKSYNQPQHF. CDR3 in DNA: TGTGCCAGCACGCGGTCTGGGAAAAGCTATAATCAGCCCCAGCATTTT. The V call is TRBV28, the J call TRBJ1-5; the D is unclear. The ends were cut back, 7 bases at V and 4 bases at J, with 20 bases in the middle. The germline V gene encodes CDR1 MDHEN and CDR2 SYDVKM. The CDR3 covers 16 residues.

This chain uses TRBV19 with TRBJ1-1, with 7 bases lining up with TRBD1. Trimming removed 7 bases from V and 1 base from J; junction bases left unmatched: 12. This CDR3 is 16 amino acids long. Germline values: CDR1 LNHDA, CDR2 SQIVND (reference sequence). CDR3 bases: TGTGCCAGTACCAAATTCGTGGGACAGCAGAACACTGAAGCTTTCTTT. Its translation is CASTKFVGQQNTEAFF.

The chain employs TRBV14 and TRBJ1-2, with 11 nucleotides matching TRBD1. Germline V gives CDR1 SGHDN, CDR2 FVKESK. CDR3 size: 17 residues. V dropped 3 bases and J dropped 8; count of bases not matched to a gene: 14. In DNA form, the CDR3 reads TGTGCCAGCAGCCATGAATCGCTCGGACAGGGGGCGCGGGGCTACACCTTC. This gives the protein CASSHESLGQGARGYTF.

The chain employs TRBV18 and TRBJ2-5, with 8 nucleotides matching TRBD1. From germline, CDR1 is KGHSH and CDR2 LQKENI. Trimming at V came to 10 bases and at J to 5 bases, leaving 12 bases not matched to a gene. The CDR3 covers 14 residues. CDR3 amino acids: CATGPQGAWETQYF. CDR3 coding DNA: TGTGCCACCGGACCTCAGGGGGCATGGGAGACCCAGTACTTC.

This clone appeared once. V gene TRBV11-2 combines with J gene TRBJ2-2; D is unresolved. Trimming pared 5 bases from V and 7 bases from J, leaving 8 bases between. The CDR3 has 12 residues. CDR1 and CDR2 from the germline V gene are SGHAT and FQNNGV. CDR3 protein: CASSPMGGELFF. The CDR3 DNA reads as TGTGCCAGCAGCCCCATGGGCGGGGAGCTGTTTTTT.

CDR3 sequence reads: CSVGRVKRSGNTIYF. CDR3 nucleotide sequence: TGCAGCGTTGGAAGGGTAAAACGCTCTGGAAACACCATATATTTT. This chain uses TRBV29-1 with TRBJ1-3; D unresolved. The CDR3 consists of 15 residues. Trimming pared 4 bases from V and 0 bases from J, leaving 13 bases between. Per germline, CDR1 SQVTM and CDR2 ANQGSEA.

This sequence joins TRBV30 and TRBJ2-3; D unclear. The V and J ends lost 0 bases and 5 bases respectively, with 12 bases between them. This CDR3 has 14 amino acids. Germline CDR1 is GTSNPN and CDR2 is SVGIG (reference sequence). The CDR3 DNA sequence: TGTGCCTGGAGTGTAGACTTGGGGATAGATACGCAGTATTTT. Translation: CAWSVDLGIDTQYF.

This clone was picked up a small number of times. The chain recombines TRBV30 with TRBJ2-5, with D maybe TRBD1 (5 bases). The CDR3 covers 12 residues. The germline V gene encodes CDR1 GTSNPN and CDR2 SVGIG (reference sequence). V was cut by 2 bases and J by 5 bases, with 9 bases left in between. The CDR3 protein is CAWSSNRETQYF. DNA for the CDR3: TGTGCCTGGAGTTCCAACAGGGAGACCCAGTACTTC.

The CDR3 sequence is CASSFATIAAEFGDTQYF. In DNA, the CDR3 is TGCGCCAGCAGCTTCGCTACGATAGCGGCGGAGTTCGGAGATACGCAGTATTTT. V is TRBV5-1 and J is TRBJ2-3, with D perhaps TRBD2 (6 bases). V lost 2 bases and J 5 bases, leaving 24 bases between the germline ends. Germline values: CDR1 SGHRS, CDR2 YFSETQ. This CDR3 is built from 18 residues.

The genes are TRBV10-3 and TRBJ2-7, with D possibly being TRBD1 (5 bases). Trimming shortened V by 4 bases and J by 3 bases, and 13 bases separated the two germline ends. The CDR3 runs 14 residues. The germline V gene encodes CDR1 ENHRY and CDR2 SYGVKD. The CDR3 protein is CAISAGRRLYEQYF. DNA of the CDR3: TGTGCCATCAGTGCAGGGCGCAGGCTCTACGAGCAGTACTTC.

As concerns this clone: One end of the junction fails to match germline, which may point to a read error. The J gene is TRBJ2-5, the V gene TRBV3-1 (or the pseudogene TRBV3-2); 11 bases match TRBD2. CDR3 length: 16 amino acids. Germline V gene data show CDR1 as LGHDT and CDR2 as YNNKEL (reference sequence). Here the CDR3 DNA reads TGTGCCAGCAGACCCGGGACTAGCGGTACAAGAGAGCCCCAGTACTTC. Protein sequence: CASRPGTSGTREPQYF.

The chain is built from TRBV5-6 and TRBJ1-2; D unresolved. CDR1 and CDR2 from the germline V gene are SGHDT and YYEEEE. Between the trimmed V and J ends, which lost 6 bases and 8 bases, there was a span of 14 bases. This CDR3 has 12 amino acids. Here the CDR3 reads CASTLRRSGYTF. In DNA form, the CDR3 reads TGTGCCAGCACCCTACGGAGGAGCGGCTACACCTTC.

The rearrangement uses TRBV4-3 and TRBJ1-2, with 8 bases lining up with TRBD1. Looked up from germline, CDR1 is LGHNA and CDR2 is YSLEER. This CDR3 region has 15 residues. J gave up 5 bases and V 1 base, and 6 bases lay outside the gene matches. This CDR3 is CASSQVAGGPYGYTF. CDR3 nucleotides: TGCGCCAGCAGCCAAGTGGCAGGGGGCCCGTATGGCTACACCTTC.

V gene TRBV5-1 combines with J gene TRBJ2-5; D ambiguous. The V gene's germline CDR1 is SGHRS and CDR2 YFSETQ. V was pared by 6 bases and J by 3 bases, with 12 bases between. The CDR3 loop spans 13 amino acids. The CDR3, as DNA: TGCGCCAGCACAAAAGGTTCAAAAGAGACCCAGTACTTC. It yields the protein CASTKGSKETQYF.

The V call is TRBV9, the J call TRBJ2-3; perhaps TRBD1 as D (6 bases). The CDR3 is 15 residues long. V dropped 4 bases and J dropped 3 bases, with 15 bases sitting between them. Looked up from germline, CDR1 is SGDLS and CDR2 is YYNGEE. CDR3 nucleotides: TGTGCCAGCAGCTCATGGGGGCAGAGGACAGATACGCAGTATTTT. This gives the protein CASSSWGQRTDTQYF.